The 6 T cell receptor beta chains below come from one sample, sequenced in a study of a mutant IDH1 vaccine in newly diagnosed glioma. Assay used: immunoSEQ multiplex PCR; TCRdb lists only in-frame clones, some missing. In the table there are tens of thousands of clones, about four fifths of which are singletons. Antigens of these TCRs are unknown. Stated time point: week 47, end of study. A 20-mer mutant IDH1 peptide at 300 ug was injected subcutaneously with topical imiquimod. Sequencing was performed on PBMCs, taken from a glioma patient whose treatment included an IDH1 peptide vaccine. The receptors come from a man between 25 and 39 years old with glioma.

This chain connects TRBV27 to TRBJ1-2; D might be TRBD1 (6 bases). The CDR3 runs 13 residues. CDR1 and CDR2 (germline): MNHEY, SMNVEV (reference sequence). V lost 3 bases to trimming and J lost 7 bases, with 12 bases between them. The CDR3 sequence is CASSFPGARGYTF. The CDR3, as DNA: TGTGCCAGCAGTTTCCCAGGGGCGCGTGGCTACACCTTC.

The rearrangement uses TRBV19 and TRBJ1-5; maybe TRBD1 (5 bases). This CDR3 contains 12 residues. Trimming took off 8 bases at V and 6 bases at J, with 11 bases between the two ends. Per the germline V gene, CDR1 is LNHDA and CDR2 is SQIVND (reference sequence). CDR3 in DNA: TGTGCCAGTCTGGGAGGGGTTCAGCCCCAGCATTTT. Residues: CASLGGVQPQHF.

The rearrangement joins TRBV5-1 to TRBJ1-2, with 7 bases identical to TRBD1. Looked up from germline, CDR1 is SGHRS and CDR2 is YFSETQ. CDR3 size: 15 residues. J lost 2 bases, V lost 3 bases, and 7 bases had no gene match. The CDR3 bases are TGCGCCAGCAGCTCTGGGACAGCTATCAACTATGGCTACACCTTC. As protein: CASSSGTAINYGYTF.

This clone was counted a single time. This rearrangement joins TRBV19 to TRBJ1-2; D is perhaps TRBD1 (6 bases). The germline V gene has CDR1 LNHDA and CDR2 SQIVND (reference sequence). V was shortened by 2 bases and J by 0 bases, with 10 bases between the two germline ends. CDR3 length equals 15 residues. The CDR3 DNA reads TGTGCCAGTAGTATAAGGACAGATTCTAACTATGGCTACACCTTC. Translated: CASSIRTDSNYGYTF.

A few counts support this clone. The chain employs TRBV2 and TRBJ1-1; D is unclear. V was shortened by 6 bases and J by 1 base, with 12 bases between the two germline ends. The CDR3 has 14 residues. Looked up from germline, CDR1 is SNHLY and CDR2 is FYNNEI. This chain's CDR3 is CASRGNTANTEAFF. The DNA of the CDR3 is TGTGCCAGCAGAGGTAATACGGCGAACACTGAAGCTTTCTTT.

The chain couples TRBV4-2 to TRBJ2-7; D may be TRBD2 (5 bases). The CDR3 totals 16 residues. Trimming removed 1 base at V and 0 bases at J, with 13 bases between. Germline CDR1 and CDR2: LGHNA and YNFKEQ. CDR3 residues: CASSQVRSGSSYEQYF. CDR3 coding DNA: TGTGCCAGCAGCCAAGTAAGGAGCGGCAGCTCCTACGAGCAGTACTTC.